A selection of T cell receptor beta chains follows, all from one sample in a study of shared clonotypes between healthy human individuals. Sequencing was performed with immunoSEQ multiplex PCR; in TCRdb, only in-frame clones are kept and a portion is missing. The sample yields hundreds of thousands of clones, around three quarters seen once. Sequenced input: PBMCs. These receptor sequences come from a woman aged 40 to 50 in good health. Some clones in this sample may be carry-over from other donors' samples. CDR3s include the opening cysteine and the closing phenylalanine or tryptophan.

V gene	J gene	CDR3 protein
TRBV27	TRBJ2-1	CASRAGTSGRRRFF
TRBV19	TRBJ2-1	CASSFRREGLNEQFF
TRBV7-8	TRBJ2-3	CASSWGRTDTQYF
TRBV7-2	TRBJ1-4	CASTRGQASNEKLFF
TRBV10-2	TRBJ1-1	CASSGPGTGDTEAFF
TRBV7-3	TRBJ2-5	CASSLSGTRETQYF
TRBV19	TRBJ1-1	CASSDTANTEAFF
TRBV10-1	TRBJ1-1	CASSESGNTEAFF
TRBV5-1	TRBJ2-7	CASSFSGQGAGEQYF
TRBV19	TRBJ2-1	CASSKVTERYNEQFF
TRBV7-3	TRBJ2-7	CASSPTGLSYEQYF
TRBV28	TRBJ2-7	CASRTTASYEQYF
TRBV4-1	TRBJ2-3	CASSPPTISSGAVDTQYF
TRBV19	TRBJ1-2	CASSIQHGNPTNYGYTF
TRBV9	TRBJ1-3	CASSTSGNSGNTIYF
TRBV27	TRBJ2-3	CATRGSVDTDTQYF
TRBV6-4	TRBJ2-1	CASSDGAGGPYNEQFF
TRBV7-9	TRBJ1-4	CASQRGDLANEKLFF
TRBV30	TRBJ1-4	CARGEVGEKLFF
TRBV5-1	TRBJ2-7	CASSLAQPSLGYEQYF
TRBV6-6	TRBJ1-5	CASRDNPSNQPQHF
TRBV9	TRBJ1-1	CASSYTTGTNTEAFF
TRBV27	TRBJ2-3	CASSPRTSGTITDTQYF
TRBV6-1	TRBJ2-1	CASSERVRQGTYNEQFF
TRBV11-2	TRBJ2-5	CASSLVGSGQETQYF
TRBV28	TRBJ1-5	CASLKTQGDQPQHF
TRBV28	TRBJ2-3	CASRGSAGGGTDTQYF
TRBV6-5	TRBJ1-1	CASRTRAGRNTEAFF
TRBV4-1	TRBJ2-3	CASSHPGLAGGPSFTDTQYF
TRBV6-1	TRBJ1-3	CASSERGRGGNTIYF
TRBV7-8	TRBJ2-4	CASSLGYENIQYF
TRBV28	TRBJ1-1	CASSPPDPGYTEAFF
TRBV28	TRBJ2-3	CASSIPRGVTQYF
TRBV11-2	TRBJ2-7	CASSLEGGGSYEQYF
TRBV5-6	TRBJ2-3	CASSLSGESTDTQYF
TRBV19	TRBJ1-1	CASSKVDTEAFF